This TCR beta chain originates from a study of response to subunit inactivated influenza vaccine. Study-level results: T cells newly recruited by each seasonal influenza vaccination are few, the authors suggested.

One entry per CDR3 protein results from TCRdb running MiXCR on the RT-PCR reads. Counted here are 500,000 to 600,000 distinct CDR3 sequences, about 10% occurring once; the ten biggest clones make up roughly 10%. Looked up from germline, CDR1 is LGHNT and CDR2 is FRNRAP. The CDR3 runs 17 residues. Unmatched junction bases numbered 4, after V lost 4 bases and J lost 1 base. Concerning this clonotype itself: Its antigen remains unknown.

Specimen: PBMCs from blood, collected on the day of vaccination. This chain links TRBV12-5 with TRBJ2-1, with TRBD2 matching over 13 bases. This receptor was taken from a man between 50 and 59 years old who received an inactivated influenza vaccine. The DNA of the CDR3 is TGTGCTAGTGGTTCCTCGGGACTAGCGGGGTCCTACAATGAGCAGTTCTTC. Translating it yields CASGSSGLAGSYNEQFF.